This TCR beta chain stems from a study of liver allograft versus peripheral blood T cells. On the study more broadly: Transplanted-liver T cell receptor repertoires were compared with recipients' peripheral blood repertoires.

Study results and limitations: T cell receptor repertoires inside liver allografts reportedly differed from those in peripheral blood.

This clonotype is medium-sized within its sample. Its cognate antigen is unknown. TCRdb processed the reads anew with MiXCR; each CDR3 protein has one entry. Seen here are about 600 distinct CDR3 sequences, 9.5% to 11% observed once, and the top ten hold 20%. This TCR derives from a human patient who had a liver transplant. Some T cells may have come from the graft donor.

CDR3: CASSNELAYEQYF. DNA for the CDR3: TGCGCCAGCAGCAACGAACTAGCTTACGAGCAGTACTTC. The chain links TRBV5-1 to TRBJ2-7; tentative D call: TRBD2 (6 bases). Trimming left V 4 bases short and J 4 bases short, with 12 bases between. The V gene's germline CDR1 is SGHRS and CDR2 YFSETQ. The CDR3 has 13 residues.